The clone carrying this TCR beta chain was observed a few times. Antigen: not known. The sample comes from a study of T cells in Graves' hyperthyroidism and ophthalmopathy. Findings and caveats of the study: Blood held most thyroid clonotypes expanded above 0.001 frequency.

V was cut by 3 bases and J by 10 bases, with 19 bases left in between. This CDR3 has 15 residues. Template material for amplifying TCR beta CDR3 regions consisted of RNA transcripts. With the HTBI primer set, the TCR CDR3 went through a first round of RT-PCR. In TCRdb, the multiplex PCR reads were re-called with MiXCR into one record per CDR3 protein. The sample records 300,000 to 400,000 distinct CDR3 sequences, about 13% being singletons. The sequenced material came from blood. The source of this sequence is a woman aged 18-29 years with Graves' hyperthyroidism. V gene TRBV12-3 or TRBV12-4 combines with J gene TRBJ2-1; tentatively, D is TRBD2 (6 bases). Here the CDR3 reads CASSFGGMGGGEQFF. CDR3 coding DNA: TGTGCCAGCAGTTTTGGGGGAATGGGGGGTGGCGAGCAGTTCTTC.